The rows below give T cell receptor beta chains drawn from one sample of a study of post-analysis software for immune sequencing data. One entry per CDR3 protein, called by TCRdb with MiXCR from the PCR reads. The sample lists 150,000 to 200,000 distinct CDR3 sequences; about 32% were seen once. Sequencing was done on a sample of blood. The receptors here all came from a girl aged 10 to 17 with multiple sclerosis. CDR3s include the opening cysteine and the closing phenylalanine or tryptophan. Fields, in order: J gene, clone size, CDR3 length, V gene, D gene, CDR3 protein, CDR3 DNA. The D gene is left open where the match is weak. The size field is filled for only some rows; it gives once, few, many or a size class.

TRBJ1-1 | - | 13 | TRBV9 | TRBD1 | CASRGQGDTEAFF | TGTGCCAGCAGGGGACAGGGGGACACTGAAGCTTTCTTT
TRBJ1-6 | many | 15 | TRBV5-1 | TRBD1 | CASSQGDRVNSPLHF | TGCGCCAGCAGTCAAGGGGACAGGGTCAATTCACCCCTCCACTTT
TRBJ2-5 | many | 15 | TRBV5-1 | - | CASSLMGSGQETQYF | TGCGCCAGCAGCTTGATGGGAAGCGGACAAGAGACCCAGTACTTC
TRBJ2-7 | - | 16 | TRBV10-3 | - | CATSETDGTSSYEQYF | TGTGCCACCAGTGAGACGGACGGGACGAGCTCCTACGAGCAGTACTTC
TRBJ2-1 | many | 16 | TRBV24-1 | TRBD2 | CATSGPTSGSNDEQFF | TGTGCCACCTCGGGGCCCACTAGCGGGAGTAACGATGAGCAGTTCTTC
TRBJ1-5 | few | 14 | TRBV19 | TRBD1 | CATKQGFGNQPQHF | TGTGCCACGAAACAGGGGTTCGGCAATCAGCCCCAGCATTTT
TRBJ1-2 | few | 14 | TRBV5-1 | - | CASSRGDLTYGYTF | TGCGCCAGCAGCCGCGGTGACCTCACCTATGGCTACACCTTC
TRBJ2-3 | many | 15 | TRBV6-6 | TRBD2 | CASRPASGPGDTQYF | TGTGCCAGCAGGCCAGCTAGCGGGCCTGGAGATACGCAGTATTTT
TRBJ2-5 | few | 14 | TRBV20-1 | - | CSARYYIGKETQYF | TGCAGTGCCCGGTACTACATCGGGAAAGAGACCCAGTACTTC
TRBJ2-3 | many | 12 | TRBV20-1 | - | CSPRRSGDTQYF | TGCAGTCCAAGACGGAGCGGAGATACGCAGTATTTT
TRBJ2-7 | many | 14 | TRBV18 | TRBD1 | CASSPRGLSYEQYF | TGTGCCAGCTCGCCAAGGGGGCTTTCCTACGAGCAGTACTTC
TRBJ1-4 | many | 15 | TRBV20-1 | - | CSARDQTWDSEKLFF | TGCAGTGCTAGAGATCAAACGTGGGACTCTGAAAAACTGTTTTTT
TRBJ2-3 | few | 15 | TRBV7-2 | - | CASSLGPVAGDTQYF | TGTGCCAGCAGCTTAGGGCCCGTGGCGGGAGATACGCAGTATTTT
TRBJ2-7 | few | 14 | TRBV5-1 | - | CTSSSGDGSYEQYF | TGCACCAGCAGCTCCGGGGACGGCTCTTACGAGCAGTACTTC
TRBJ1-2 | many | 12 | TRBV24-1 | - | CATSEASDGYTF | TGTGCCACCAGTGAGGCGTCCGATGGCTACACCTTC
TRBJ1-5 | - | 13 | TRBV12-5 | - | CASGALGDQPQHF | TGTGCTAGTGGTGCCCTCGGGGACCAGCCCCAGCATTTT
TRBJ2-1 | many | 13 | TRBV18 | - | CASSTERYNEQFF | TGTGCCAGCTCTACTGAGCGTTACAATGAGCAGTTCTTC
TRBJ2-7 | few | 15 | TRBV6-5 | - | CACSYRGERGYEQYF | TGTGCCTGCAGTTACCGAGGTGAAAGGGGCTACGAGCAGTACTTC
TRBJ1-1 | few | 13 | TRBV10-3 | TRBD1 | CAMNRGLNTEAFF | TGTGCCATGAACAGGGGTCTGAACACTGAAGCTTTCTTT
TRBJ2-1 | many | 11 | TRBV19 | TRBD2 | CAIGGYNEQFF | TGTGCCATCGGGGGGTACAATGAGCAGTTCTTC
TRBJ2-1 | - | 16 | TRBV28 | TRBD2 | CASSRSLAGVFSEQFF | TGTGCCAGCAGTAGAAGTCTAGCGGGAGTGTTTAGTGAGCAGTTCTTC
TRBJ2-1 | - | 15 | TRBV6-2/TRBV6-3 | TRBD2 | CASRLAGALYNEQFF | TGTGCCAGCAGACTAGCGGGAGCACTCTACAATGAGCAGTTCTTC
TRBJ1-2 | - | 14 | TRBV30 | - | CAWITQNWVYGYTF | TGTGCCTGGATCACTCAGAACTGGGTCTATGGCTACACCTTC
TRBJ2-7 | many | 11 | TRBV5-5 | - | CASSFQYEQYF | TGTGCCAGCAGCTTCCAGTACGAGCAGTACTTC
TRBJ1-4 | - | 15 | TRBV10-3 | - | CAISSGPTGDEKRFF | TGTGCCATCAGTTCCGGGCCTACTGGAGATGAAAAACGGTTTTTT
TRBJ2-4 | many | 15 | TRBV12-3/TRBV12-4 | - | CASAKGGGPWSIQYF | TGTGCCAGCGCTAAAGGGGGAGGGCCATGGAGCATTCAGTACTTC
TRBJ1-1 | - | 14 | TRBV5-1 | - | CASGIYSANTEAFF | TGCGCCAGCGGAATTTACTCTGCGAACACTGAAGCTTTCTTT
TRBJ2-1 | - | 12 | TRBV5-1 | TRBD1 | CASSTDRGERFF | TGCGCCAGCAGCACGGACAGGGGTGAGCGGTTCTTC
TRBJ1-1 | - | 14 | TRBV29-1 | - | CSARFRGEGTEAFF | TGCAGCGCCCGATTTAGGGGGGAGGGCACTGAAGCTTTCTTT
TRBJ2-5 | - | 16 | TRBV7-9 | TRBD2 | CTSRTGLAGVGETQYF | TGTACCAGCAGAACTGGACTAGCGGGAGTAGGAGAGACCCAGTACTTC
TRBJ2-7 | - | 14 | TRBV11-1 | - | CASSEGIGVSEQYF | TGTGCCAGCAGCGAAGGAATAGGGGTCTCCGAGCAGTACTTC
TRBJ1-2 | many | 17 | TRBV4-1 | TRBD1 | CASSLDRGRVIVYGYTF | TGCGCCAGCAGCCTCGACAGGGGGCGCGTAATCGTCTATGGCTACACCTTC
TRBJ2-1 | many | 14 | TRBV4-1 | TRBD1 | CASSRRTGWDEQFF | TGCGCCAGCAGCCGACGGACAGGATGGGATGAGCAGTTCTTC
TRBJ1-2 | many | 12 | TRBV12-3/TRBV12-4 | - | CASSDRNYGYTF | TGTGCCAGCAGCGACAGAAACTATGGCTACACCTTC
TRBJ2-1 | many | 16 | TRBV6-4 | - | CASSEFASDPYNEQFF | TGTGCCAGCAGTGAATTCGCCTCAGATCCCTACAATGAGCAGTTCTTC
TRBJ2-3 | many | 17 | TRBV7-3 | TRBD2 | CASSLDSRTSGTDTQYF | TGTGCCAGCAGCTTAGATTCTAGGACTAGCGGCACAGATACGCAGTATTTT
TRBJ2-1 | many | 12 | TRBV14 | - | CASHRLDNEQFF | TGTGCCAGCCATCGGCTAGACAATGAGCAGTTCTTC
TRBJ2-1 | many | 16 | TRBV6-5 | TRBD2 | CASSYPGTSGYNEQFF | TGTGCCAGCAGTTACCCCGGGACTAGCGGTTACAATGAGCAGTTCTTC
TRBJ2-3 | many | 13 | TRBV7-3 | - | CASGPSRSDTQYF | TGTGCCAGCGGTCCATCTAGATCAGATACGCAGTATTTT
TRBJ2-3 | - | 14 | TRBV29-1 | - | CSATGKGGTDTQYF | TGCAGCGCCACAGGGAAGGGGGGCACAGATACGCAGTATTTT
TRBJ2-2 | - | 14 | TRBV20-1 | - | CSARPRRFTGELFF | TGCAGTGCTAGACCCCGAAGATTCACCGGGGAGCTGTTTTTT
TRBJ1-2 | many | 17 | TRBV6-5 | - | CASSYFTGRRPTGGYTF | TGTGCCAGCAGTTACTTTACGGGGCGAAGGCCGACCGGTGGCTACACCTTC
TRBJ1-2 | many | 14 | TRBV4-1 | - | CASSQDRGDFGYTF | TGCGCCAGCAGCCAAGATCGAGGGGATTTCGGCTACACCTTC
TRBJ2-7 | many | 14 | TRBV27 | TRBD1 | CASSPNDRAYEQYF | TGTGCCAGCAGTCCAAACGACAGGGCCTACGAGCAGTACTTC
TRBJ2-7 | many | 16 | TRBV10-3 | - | CAISDFLEEGSYEQYF | TGTGCCATCAGTGACTTTTTGGAGGAAGGGTCCTACGAGCAGTACTTC
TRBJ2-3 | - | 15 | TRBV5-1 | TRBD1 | CASRLGQGFTDTQYF | TGCGCCAGCAGACTCGGACAGGGATTCACAGATACGCAGTATTTT
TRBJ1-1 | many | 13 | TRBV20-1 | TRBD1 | CRTYTRQGPEAFF | TGCAGAACATACACCCGACAGGGCCCCGAAGCTTTCTTT
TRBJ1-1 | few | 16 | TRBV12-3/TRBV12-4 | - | CASSLAPDSMNTEAFF | TGTGCCAGCAGTTTAGCGCCCGACAGCATGAACACTGAAGCTTTCTTT
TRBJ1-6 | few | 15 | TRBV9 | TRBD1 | CASSVEDRVDSPLHF | TGTGCCAGCAGCGTAGAGGACAGGGTGGATTCACCCCTCCACTTT
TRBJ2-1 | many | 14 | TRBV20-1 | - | CSARDDQLVFEQFF | TGCAGTGCTAGAGATGACCAACTAGTTTTTGAGCAGTTCTTC
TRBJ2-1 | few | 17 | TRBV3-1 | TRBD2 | CASSRPLSGRSYNEQFF | TGTGCCAGCAGCCGACCTCTTAGCGGGCGCTCCTACAATGAGCAGTTCTTC
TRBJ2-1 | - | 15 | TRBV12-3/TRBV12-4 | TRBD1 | CASSPPQGVKGEQFF | TGTGCCAGCAGTCCCCCCCAGGGGGTGAAGGGTGAGCAGTTCTTC
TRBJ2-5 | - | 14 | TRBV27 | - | CASSPGTSKETQYF | TGTGCCAGCAGTCCAGGGACATCAAAAGAGACCCAGTACTTC
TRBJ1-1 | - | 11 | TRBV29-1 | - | CSAAAYTEAFF | TGCAGCGCCGCAGCTTACACTGAAGCTTTCTTT
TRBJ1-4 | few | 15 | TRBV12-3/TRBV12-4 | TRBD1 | CASRDGQGFGEKLFF | TGTGCCAGCAGGGACGGACAGGGGTTCGGGGAAAAACTGTTTTTT
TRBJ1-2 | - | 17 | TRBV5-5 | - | CASRKRQISKENYGHTF | TGTGCCAGCAGAAAGAGACAGATCTCCAAAGAGAACTATGGCCACACCTTC
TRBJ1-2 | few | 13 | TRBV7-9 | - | CASSLDPGEGYTF | TGTGCCAGCAGCTTAGATCCAGGGGAGGGCTACACCTTC
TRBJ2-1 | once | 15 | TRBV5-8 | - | CASSTGTKFYNEQFF | TGTGCCAGCAGCACCGGGACAAAATTCTACAATGAGCAGTTCTTC
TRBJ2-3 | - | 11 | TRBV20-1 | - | CSALLTDTQYF | TGCAGTGCCCTCCTCACAGATACGCAGTATTTT
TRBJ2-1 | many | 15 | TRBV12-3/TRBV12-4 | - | CASSPGSSSYNEQFF | TGTGCCAGCAGCCCCGGCTCCAGCTCCTACAATGAGCAGTTCTTC